This T cell receptor beta chain was sequenced for a study of siplizumab effects on memory and regulatory T cells. Study-wide findings and caveats: Memory cells seemed less diverse than naive T cells, which also seemed major contributors to the alloresponse. Tracing alloreactive clones into unstimulated subsets worked for only a minor fraction of them.

Produced via immunoSEQ multiplex PCR; TCRdb's table is partial and in-frame only. The sample lists over 85,000 clones; 94% were seen once. In this sample, this clone turned up once. Antigen specificity is unknown. The specimen was non-Treg CD4+ T cells sorted from blood. The receptor was derived from a human donor in good health.

Here the CDR3 reads CATKETSWGTYEQYF. DNA of the CDR3: TGTGCCACCAAGGAGACCTCGTGGGGGACCTACGAGCAGTACTTC. The genes are TRBV25-1 and TRBJ2-7; D is perhaps TRBD1 or TRBD2 (5 bases each). Germline V lookup: CDR1 MGHDK, CDR2 SYGVNS. The CDR3 is 15 amino acids. Trimming left V 10 bases short and J 2 bases short, with 21 bases between.